Sequencing of this T cell receptor beta chain was carried out in a study of graft-versus-host responses after intestinal transplantation. About the research overall: Each transplant was multivisceral, liver-intestinal, or isolated intestinal. Anti-thymocyte globulin served as induction for all recipients, who then took tacrolimus and steroids for about three years. Study results and limitations: Levels of circulating GvH clones at their peak were associated with early post-transplant HvG declines.

Sequencing was performed with immunoSEQ multiplex PCR; in TCRdb, only in-frame clones are kept and a portion is missing. The top ten clones hold roughly 1.5% of a sample with fewer than 75,000 clones, 85% to 90% of them seen once. About this clone itself: Its antigen is still unknown.

Germline CDR1 is MDHEN and CDR2 is SYDVKM. J was trimmed by 2 bases and V by 3 bases; bases with no gene match: 2. This CDR3 spans 14 amino acids. Sequences were derived from PBMCs, sampled 26 days after transplant. This sequence was found in a human patient who received an intestinal transplant, so some T cells may come from the graft donor. The chain employs TRBV28 and TRBJ2-7; TRBD1 matches at 9 bases. The CDR3 DNA sequence: TGTGCCAGCAGTTTTACAGGGGGCGCCTACGAGCAGTACGTC. This codes for CASSFTGGAYEQYV.